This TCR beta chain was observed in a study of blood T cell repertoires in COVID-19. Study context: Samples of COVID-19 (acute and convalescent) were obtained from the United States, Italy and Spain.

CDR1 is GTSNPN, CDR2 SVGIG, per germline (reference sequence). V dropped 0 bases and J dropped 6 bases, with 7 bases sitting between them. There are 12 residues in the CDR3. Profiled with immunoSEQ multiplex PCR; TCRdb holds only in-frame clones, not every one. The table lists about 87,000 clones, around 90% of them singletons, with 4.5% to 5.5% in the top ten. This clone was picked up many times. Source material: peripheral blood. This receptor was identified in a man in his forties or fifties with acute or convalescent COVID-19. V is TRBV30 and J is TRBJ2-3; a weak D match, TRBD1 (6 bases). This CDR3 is CAWSVRGDTQYF. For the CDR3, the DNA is TGTGCCTGGAGTGTAAGGGGGGATACGCAGTATTTT.